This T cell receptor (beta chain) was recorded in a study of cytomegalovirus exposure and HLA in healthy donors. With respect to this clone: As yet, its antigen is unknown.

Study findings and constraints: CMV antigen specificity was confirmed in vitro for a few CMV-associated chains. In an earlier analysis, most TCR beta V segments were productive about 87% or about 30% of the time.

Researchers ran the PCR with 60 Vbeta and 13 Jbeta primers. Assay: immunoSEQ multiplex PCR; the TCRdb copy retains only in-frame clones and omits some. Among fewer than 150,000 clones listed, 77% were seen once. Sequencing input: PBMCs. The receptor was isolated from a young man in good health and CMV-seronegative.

The CDR3: CASSPMADVPPARGGTQYF. In nucleotides, the CDR3 is TGTGCCAGCTCACCGATGGCCGACGTCCCGCCGGCCCGGGGGGGGACCCAGTACTTC. This chain joins TRBV18 and TRBJ2-5; 8 positions match TRBD2. Per the germline V gene, CDR1 is KGHSH and CDR2 is LQKENI. Unmatched junction bases numbered 22, after V lost 3 bases and J lost 7 bases. This CDR3 is 19 amino acids long.